A selection of T cell receptor beta chains follows, all from one sample in a study of control samples from healthy donors and cancer patients. TCRdb's copy holds only in-frame clones and misses some; the assay was immunoSEQ multiplex PCR. The sample contains about 130,000 clones, approximately 90% of which appear only once. Sequenced sample: blood. The origin of the receptors is a man aged 40-49 years in good health. Each CDR3 is given with its conserved first and last residue. Each record gives: clone size, V gene, J gene, D gene, CDR3 protein, CDR3 DNA. A D gene is named only where the DNA matches it firmly. The size entry is marked missing in some rows and otherwise reads once, few, many or a size class.

abundance: NA
v_gene: TRBV10-2
j_gene: TRBJ1-6
d_gene: NA
CDR3aa: CASSESLGGSPLHF
CDR3nt: TGCGCCAGCAGTGAGTCCCTTGGGGGTTCACCCCTCCACTTT

abundance: NA
v_gene: TRBV18
j_gene: TRBJ2-3
d_gene: TRBD2
CDR3aa: CASSQLLAGGTDTQYF
CDR3nt: TGTGCCAGCTCACAGCTTCTAGCGGGGGGCACAGATACGCAGTATTTT

abundance: NA
v_gene: TRBV5-1
j_gene: TRBJ1-1
d_gene: NA
CDR3aa: CASSLDFRGTEAFF
CDR3nt: TGCGCCAGCAGCTTAGACTTTAGGGGCACTGAAGCTTTCTTT

abundance: NA
v_gene: TRBV24-1
j_gene: TRBJ1-1
d_gene: TRBD1
CDR3aa: CATSDDRQGGAFF
CDR3nt: TGTGCCACCAGTGACGACAGACAGGGTGGGGCTTTCTTT

abundance: NA
v_gene: TRBV10-3
j_gene: TRBJ1-1
d_gene: NA
CDR3aa: CAISEPTWDTEAFF
CDR3nt: TGTGCCATCAGTGAGCCAACCTGGGACACTGAAGCTTTCTTT

abundance: few
v_gene: TRBV3-1/TRBV3-2
j_gene: TRBJ1-3
d_gene: NA
CDR3aa: CASSQGNTGSSGNTIYF
CDR3nt: TGTGCCAGCAGCCAAGGAAACACAGGGAGCTCTGGAAACACCATATATTTT

abundance: NA
v_gene: TRBV18
j_gene: TRBJ1-5
d_gene: TRBD1
CDR3aa: CASSPGQTNQPQHF
CDR3nt: TGTGCCAGCTCACCGGGACAGACAAATCAGCCCCAGCATTTT

abundance: NA
v_gene: TRBV4-2
j_gene: TRBJ1-3
d_gene: NA
CDR3aa: CASSQVISGVGSGNTIYF
CDR3nt: TGTGCCAGCAGCCAAGTAATATCCGGGGTTGGCTCTGGAAACACCATATATTTT

abundance: NA
v_gene: TRBV7-8
j_gene: TRBJ1-5
d_gene: TRBD1
CDR3aa: CASSPPQTGSRQPQHF
CDR3nt: TGTGCCAGCAGCCCCCCTCAGACAGGGTCGAGACAGCCCCAGCATTTT

abundance: NA
v_gene: TRBV2
j_gene: TRBJ2-2
d_gene: NA
CDR3aa: CASSEVRDTGELFF
CDR3nt: TGTGCCAGCAGTGAAGTTCGAGACACCGGGGAGCTGTTTTTT

abundance: NA
v_gene: TRBV4-2
j_gene: TRBJ2-3
d_gene: NA
CDR3aa: CASSQDPSGGVLDTQYF
CDR3nt: TGTGCCAGCAGCCAAGATCCGTCCGGGGGCGTTCTGGATACGCAGTATTTT

abundance: NA
v_gene: TRBV7-3
j_gene: TRBJ1-3
d_gene: TRBD1
CDR3aa: CASSLDRASSGNTIYF
CDR3nt: TGTGCCAGCAGCCTAGACAGGGCGAGCTCTGGAAACACCATATATTTT

abundance: NA
v_gene: TRBV27
j_gene: TRBJ1-5
d_gene: NA
CDR3aa: CASSLLPGANQPQHF
CDR3nt: TGTGCCAGCAGTCTGCTCCCTGGGGCGAATCAGCCCCAGCATTTT

abundance: NA
v_gene: TRBV6-6
j_gene: TRBJ2-5
d_gene: NA
CDR3aa: CASSPASRETQYF
CDR3nt: TGTGCCAGCAGCCCGGCCAGTAGAGAGACCCAGTACTTC

abundance: NA
v_gene: TRBV7-9
j_gene: TRBJ2-5
d_gene: NA
CDR3aa: CASSQDLRQTQETQYF
CDR3nt: TGTGCCAGCAGCCAGGATCTCCGACAGACCCAAGAGACCCAGTACTTC

abundance: NA
v_gene: TRBV2
j_gene: TRBJ2-2
d_gene: NA
CDR3aa: CASGIDTGELFF
CDR3nt: TGTGCCAGCGGGATCGACACCGGGGAGCTGTTTTTT